Each of the 16 T cell receptor beta chains below was sequenced from the same sample in a study of CDR3 diversity in severe acne. TCRdb processed the PCR reads anew with MiXCR; each CDR3 protein has one entry. Of about 90,000 distinct CDR3 sequences in the sample, about 49% were seen once. Sequenced sample: blood. All receptors derive from a male donor with severe acne vulgaris.

This sequence joins TRBV29-1 and TRBJ2-1; the D gene is possibly TRBD2 (5 bases). The germline gives CDR1 SQVTM, CDR2 ANQGSEA. The V gene lost 7 bases and the J gene lost 8 bases, with 15 bases spanning the gap. CDR3 length equals 12 residues. CDR3 sequence: CSEKAVCDEQFF. DNA of the CDR3: TGCAGCGAGAAAGCGGTCTGTGATGAGCAGTTCTTC.

This chain uses TRBV20-1 with TRBJ1-1; no reliable D call. CDR3 length: 17 residues. Germline V gene data show CDR1 as DFQATT and CDR2 as SNEGSKA (reference sequence). V lost 3 bases, J lost 0 bases, and 20 bases lay in between. The DNA for the CDR3 is TGCAGTGCTAGCAGACCGAGCCCCGTGATTTTGAACACTGAAGCTTTCTTT. It codes for CSASRPSPVILNTEAFF.

This clonotype was seen more than once but under ten times. V and J are TRBV6-4 and TRBJ2-1; 7 nucleotides align to TRBD2. The V and J ends lost 0 bases and 8 bases, in that order; junction bases with no gene match: 4. The germline V gene encodes CDR1 MRHNA and CDR2 SNTAGT. The CDR3 loop spans 14 amino acids. Here the CDR3 reads CASSDSGEGDEQFF. The CDR3 DNA is TGTGCCAGCAGTGACTCTGGGGAGGGAGATGAGCAGTTCTTC.

This clonotype has more than one count but fewer than ten. The chain combines TRBV7-9 with TRBJ2-7; tentative D call: TRBD2 (5 bases). Germline assignment: CDR1 SEHNR and CDR2 FQNEAQ (reference sequence). Trimming took 6 bases from V and 3 from J, leaving 9 bases between them. The length of the CDR3 is 12 residues. CDR3 protein: CASRDSIYEQYF. The DNA of the CDR3 is TGTGCCAGCAGGGACTCTATCTACGAGCAGTACTTC.

This clonotype was counted at least ten times. This rearrangement joins TRBV7-9 to TRBJ1-2, with 7 positions matching TRBD1. The length of the CDR3 is 14 residues. Germline loops: CDR1 SEHNR, CDR2 FQNEAQ (reference sequence). With V trimmed by 2 bases and J by 12 bases, 12 bases remained unmatched. CDR3 residues: CASSLLGQDYSHTF. The DNA of the CDR3 is TGTGCCAGCAGCTTACTTGGACAGGACTATAGTCACACCTTC. Complete variable domain (other parts from reference TRBV7-9 and TRBJ1-2): DTGVSQNPRHKITKRGQNVTFRCDPISEHNRLYWYRQTLGQGPEFLTYFQNEAQLEKSRLLSDRFSAERPKGSFSTLEIQRTEQGDSAMYLCASSLLGQDYSHTFGSGTRLTVV.

This clonotype is deemed medium-sized. V and J are TRBV12-5 and TRBJ1-6; TRBD1 is a possible D gene (5 bases). CDR1 and CDR2 from the germline V gene are LGHNT and FRNRAP. V lost 0 bases to trimming and J lost 8 bases, with 5 bases between them. The CDR3 sequence is 13 residues long. In DNA form, the CDR3 reads TGTGCTAGTGGTTTGGTAGGGGATTCACCCCTCCACTTT. Encoded protein: CASGLVGDSPLHF.

The rearrangement joins TRBV6-5 to TRBJ2-1; no clear D. Trimming took 6 bases from V and 1 from J, leaving 19 bases between them. Germline V gene sequence: CDR1 MNHEY, CDR2 SVGAGI. The CDR3 runs 17 residues. CDR3 loop: CASSSFSTGGSYNEQFF. CDR3 nucleotide sequence: TGTGCCAGCAGCTCTTTCTCGACTGGTGGGTCCTACAATGAGCAGTTCTTC.

In this sample, this clonotype turned up many times. V and J are TRBV7-9 and TRBJ2-1; D is perhaps TRBD1 (6 bases). The CDR3 covers 11 residues. V was trimmed by 5 bases and J by 15 bases, leaving 14 bases between them. Germline V lookup: CDR1 SEHNR, CDR2 FQNEAQ (reference sequence). The CDR3 loop reads CASSLNRVGFF. The CDR3 nucleotides read TGTGCCAGCAGCCTGAACAGGGTAGGGTTCTTC.

V usage is TRBV6-6 and J usage is TRBJ2-1; 14 bases are a match to TRBD2. This CDR3 contains 16 residues. Germline loops: CDR1 MNHNY, CDR2 SVGAGI (reference sequence). J lost 8 bases, V lost 5 bases, and 8 bases had no gene match. Here the CDR3 reads CASSEVTSGRVYEQFF. The CDR3 DNA follows: TGTGCCAGCAGTGAGGTGACTAGCGGGAGGGTCTATGAGCAGTTCTTC.

This sequence joins TRBV6-1 and TRBJ2-7, with D uncertain. Per the germline V gene, CDR1 is MNHNS and CDR2 is SASEGT. Between the trimmed V and J ends, which lost 1 base and 3 bases, there was a span of 16 bases. The CDR3 sequence is 16 residues long. Here the CDR3 reads CASSEGWGRFIYEQYF. The CDR3 region has the DNA TGTGCCAGCAGTGAAGGATGGGGTCGCTTTATCTACGAGCAGTACTTC.

This clonotype was recorded at least ten times. The gene calls are TRBV2 and TRBJ2-3; possibly TRBD2 for D (6 bases). This CDR3 region has 13 residues. Trimming pared 6 bases from V and 2 bases from J, leaving 9 bases between. From germline, CDR1 is SNHLY and CDR2 FYNNEI. The CDR3 sequence is CASSSGLTDTQYF. For the CDR3, the DNA is TGTGCCAGCAGCTCGGGACTCACAGATACGCAGTATTTT.

In this sample, this clonotype turned up a few times. DNA of the CDR3: TGTGCCATCAGTGGACTTCCCGGGACTAGCGGGAGGATGGAGACCCAGTACTTC. This codes for CAISGLPGTSGRMETQYF. The chain joins TRBV10-3 to TRBJ2-5; 15 positions agree with TRBD2. V shed 4 bases and J 5 bases; nucleotides not matched to a gene: 11. The germline V gene encodes CDR1 ENHRY and CDR2 SYGVKD. This CDR3 comprises 18 residues.

As to this clonotype: The limits of the CDR3 on the DNA are not certain, so only TCRdb's listed CDR3 is given. The CDR3 is CISVPAARTSLWVCNEQFF. The chain links TRBV7-5 to TRBJ2-1. TRBV7-5 represents a pseudogene. The CDR3 has 19 amino acids, counting both end residues.

This clonotype was detected only once. This sequence may be a read error, since a much larger clone differs from it by one base. The gene calls are TRBV6-2 or TRBV6-3 and TRBJ1-6; a possible D gene is TRBD1 (5 bases). The CDR3 runs to 14 residues. The V gene's germline CDR1 is MNHEY and CDR2 SVGEGT. CDR3 sequence (DNA): TGTGCCAGCAGTTACCAGGGTCGTAATCCACCCCTCCACTTT. It codes for CASSYQGRNPPLHF.

This clonotype was recorded at least ten times. This chain links TRBV4-2 with TRBJ2-5; D is perhaps TRBD1 (6 bases). The CDR3 contains 13 residues. V shed 6 bases and J shed 3 bases, with 11 bases lying between them. Germline V gene sequence: CDR1 LGHNA, CDR2 YNFKEQ. The chain's CDR3 is CASRGDTEETQYF. DNA for the CDR3: TGTGCCAGCAGGGGGGACACCGAAGAGACCCAGTACTTC.

With regard to this clonotype: This CDR3 fails to terminate in the conserved phenylalanine or tryptophan, so it likely reflects a read error. The rearrangement links TRBV10-3 to TRBJ2-5; maybe TRBD2 (5 bases). CDR3 length: 16 amino acids. Germline V gene sequence: CDR1 ENHRY, CDR2 SYGVKD. The V end was cut by 0 bases, the J end by 4 bases, with 15 bases between. Here the CDR3 reads CAISESLGIGGETQYS. CDR3 in DNA: TGTGCCATCAGTGAGTCGCTAGGGATCGGAGGAGAGACCCAGTACTCC.